This T cell receptor beta chain was captured in a study of early T cells in non-severe SARS-CoV-2 infection. This CDR3 has 15 amino acids. Germline V gene lookup returns CDR1 SEHNR and CDR2 FQNEAQ (reference sequence). V lost 5 bases, J lost 5 bases, and 8 bases stayed unmatched. Many counts were recorded for this clonotype. MiXCR, run by TCRdb on the 5' RACE reads, gives a single entry per CDR3 protein. The sample comprises fewer than 65,000 distinct CDR3 sequences, about 9.9% of which are singletons, and roughly 1.2% rests with the top ten. The chain carries TRBV7-9 and TRBJ2-5, with 10 positions matching TRBD2. The sequencing sample was made of whole blood. This TCR was sampled from an adult who was a healthcare worker with PCR-confirmed SARS-CoV-2 infection or an uninfected control (not recorded which). The CDR3 DNA reads as TGTGCCAGCAGCGGGAGCGGGGGGGCCTGGGAGACCCAGTACTTC. It encodes CASSGSGGAWETQYF.